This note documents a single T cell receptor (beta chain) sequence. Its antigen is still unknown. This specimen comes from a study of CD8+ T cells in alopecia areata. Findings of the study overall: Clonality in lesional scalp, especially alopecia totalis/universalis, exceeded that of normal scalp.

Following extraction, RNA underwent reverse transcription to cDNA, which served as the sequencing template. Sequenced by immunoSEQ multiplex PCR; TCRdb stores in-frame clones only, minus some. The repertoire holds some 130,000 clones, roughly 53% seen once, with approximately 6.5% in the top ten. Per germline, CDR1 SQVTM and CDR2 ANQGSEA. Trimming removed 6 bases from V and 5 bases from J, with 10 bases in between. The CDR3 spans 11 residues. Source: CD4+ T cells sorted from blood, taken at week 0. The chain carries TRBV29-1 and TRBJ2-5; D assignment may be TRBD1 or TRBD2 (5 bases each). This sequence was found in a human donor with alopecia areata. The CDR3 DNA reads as TGCAGCGTAAGCGAGGGGGAGACCCAGTACTTC. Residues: CSVSEGETQYF.